This is a list of T cell receptor beta chains from one sample in a study of blood T cell repertoires in COVID-19. TCRdb keeps only in-frame clones here, not all; method: immunoSEQ multiplex PCR. Among under 90,000 clones listed, around 75% were seen once. Sequencing input: peripheral blood. The source is a woman of 80 years or more with active or convalescent COVID-19. CDR3s include the opening cysteine and the closing phenylalanine or tryptophan. Fields, in order: D gene, V gene, clone size, J gene, CDR3 DNA, CDR3 protein. D genes are given only for firm matches. Where a row states a size, it is once, few, many or the class of an expanded clone; other rows omit it.

-	TRBV6-2/TRBV6-3	-	TRBJ2-3	TGTGCCAGCAGTTACTCGAGGTCAGGGCTTAGCACAGATACGCAGTATTTT	CASSYSRSGLSTDTQYF
TRBD1	TRBV7-3	-	TRBJ1-1	TGTGCCAGCAGCTCCTCCGGGACAGGGGGCGACAACACTGAAGCTTTCTTT	CASSSSGTGGDNTEAFF
-	TRBV6-5	-	TRBJ1-2	TGTGCCACTCTAACGTCGGGCAGGGATACCTATGGCTACACCTTC	CATLTSGRDTYGYTF
TRBD1	TRBV28	-	TRBJ1-1	TGTGCCAGCGGGACCAGGGGGCGCATAATTCGGACTGAAGCTTTCTTT	CASGTRGRIIRTEAFF
TRBD1	TRBV6-6	-	TRBJ1-2	TGTGCCAGCACCCCGACAGGGGTTATCGGCTACACCTTC	CASTPTGVIGYTF
TRBD2	TRBV24-1	once	TRBJ2-1	TGTGCCACCAGTGATACACTCCGACTAGCTCAGTTCTTC	CATSDTLRLAQFF
-	TRBV7-2	-	TRBJ2-7	TGTGCCAGCAGCTTAGATGCCGGGAACGAGCAGTACTTC	CASSLDAGNEQYF
TRBD1	TRBV20-1	-	TRBJ1-1	TGCAAAGGGACAGGGGGCCTGGGAGCTTTCTTT	CKGTGGLGAFF
TRBD1	TRBV7-2	-	TRBJ1-1	TGTGCCAGCAGCCAAAAACAGGGGGCGGGAACTGAAGCTTTCTTT	CASSQKQGAGTEAFF
-	TRBV30	-	TRBJ1-2	TGTGCCTGGAGTCGTGGGACATATGGCTACACCTTC	CAWSRGTYGYTF
-	TRBV19	-	TRBJ1-2	TGTGCCAGTAGCCCTCCCGGACTCCCCGGAGGGGGCTACACCTTC	CASSPPGLPGGGYTF
-	TRBV2	-	TRBJ1-4	TGTGCCAGCCGCCAGGGTGTTGAAAAACTGTTTTTT	CASRQGVEKLFF
-	TRBV28	-	TRBJ1-4	TGTGCCAGCAGGACAATACAGGTGGTGAATGAAAAACTGTTTTTT	CASRTIQVVNEKLFF
TRBD1	TRBV5-1	-	TRBJ2-1	TGCGCCAGCAGACTGGGTACAGGGGGCAATGAGCAGTTCTTC	CASRLGTGGNEQFF
-	TRBV5-6	-	TRBJ1-2	TGTGCCAGCAGCTTAGGAGAGGCTAACTATGGCTACACCTTC	CASSLGEANYGYTF
-	TRBV11-2	-	TRBJ1-6	TGTGCCAGCCCGGCAGGGGATCTCTATTCACCCCTCCACTTT	CASPAGDLYSPLHF
TRBD1	TRBV9	-	TRBJ2-1	TGTGCCAGCAGCGGAACCGGGACAGGGAATTACAATGAGCAGTTCTTC	CASSGTGTGNYNEQFF
TRBD1	TRBV2	once	TRBJ2-2	TGTGCCAGCCGTAAGGGACAGTTAAACACCGGGGAGCTGTTTTTT	CASRKGQLNTGELFF
-	TRBV19	-	TRBJ1-2	TGTGCCAGTAGTCCCCTGGGGGACACCCTCTATGGCTACACCTTC	CASSPLGDTLYGYTF
TRBD1	TRBV18	-	TRBJ1-2	TGTGCCAGCTCACCTTTACAGGGGGATGGCTACACCTTC	CASSPLQGDGYTF
TRBD2	TRBV27	-	TRBJ2-1	TGTGCCAGCAGCAAATACGCGGGACTAGCGGGCCGGGAGCAGTTCTTC	CASSKYAGLAGREQFF
-	TRBV28	-	TRBJ1-5	TGTGCCAGCAGTTCCTCAGGGTATCAGCCCCAGCATTTT	CASSSSGYQPQHF
-	TRBV6-5	-	TRBJ1-2	TGTGCCAGCAGTTTTCCTTTCTCCGGGGGGGCGTTTGGCTACACCTTC	CASSFPFSGGAFGYTF
-	TRBV5-1	-	TRBJ2-1	TGCGCCAGCAGCTTGGTGAGCAACAATGAGCAGTTCTTC	CASSLVSNNEQFF
-	TRBV19	few	TRBJ2-7	TGTGCCAGTAGCCCCCAAACGGGTTTCAACGAGCAGTACTTC	CASSPQTGFNEQYF
-	TRBV5-1	-	TRBJ1-3	TGCGCCAGCAGCTTAGACATCTCTGGAAACACCATATATTTT	CASSLDISGNTIYF
-	TRBV7-9	-	TRBJ1-5	TGTGCCAGCAGCCCCCCCGGAGGGAGCAATCAGCCCCAGCATTTT	CASSPPGGSNQPQHF
-	TRBV12-3/TRBV12-4	-	TRBJ1-1	TGTGCCAGCAGTCCCAGCGGTTTTTCGGCTTTCTTT	CASSPSGFSAFF
-	TRBV30	-	TRBJ2-7	TGTGCCTGGAGTGTACCCCGAGGGTATAGCAGTCCTAACTCCTACGAGCAGTACTTC	CAWSVPRGYSSPNSYEQYF
-	TRBV4-1	-	TRBJ2-3	TGCGCCAGCAGTACCGCGGGGGCTTCGAGAGATACGCAGTATTTT	CASSTAGASRDTQYF
-	TRBV10-3	-	TRBJ2-2	TGTGCCATCCCGACAGGATCGAACACCGGGGAGCTGTTTTTT	CAIPTGSNTGELFF
TRBD1	TRBV2	-	TRBJ1-1	TGTGCCAGCACCCAACAGGGGGACACTGAAGCTTTCTTT	CASTQQGDTEAFF
-	TRBV18	-	TRBJ2-2	TGTGCCAGCTCACCTGCCCAGGGCGGGAACACCGGGGAGCTGTTTTTT	CASSPAQGGNTGELFF
-	TRBV11-2	-	TRBJ1-5	TGTGCCAGCAGCCCAGGGGTTGGACAGCCCCAGCATTTT	CASSPGVGQPQHF
-	TRBV5-6	few	TRBJ1-3	TGTGCCAGCAGCCGCTTTGACAGCTCTGGAAACACCATATATTTT	CASSRFDSSGNTIYF
-	TRBV7-9	-	TRBJ2-7	TGTGCCAGCAGCTTGGTGGTCCAGGGCGAGCAGTACTTC	CASSLVVQGEQYF
-	TRBV10-3	-	TRBJ1-4	TGTGCCATCAGTGGGGTGGCAGGGTCAGGAGAAAAACTGTTTTTT	CAISGVAGSGEKLFF
TRBD1	TRBV3-1/TRBV3-2	few	TRBJ2-7	TGTGCCAGCAGCCAAGTTATGACAGGGATCTACGAGCAGTACTTC	CASSQVMTGIYEQYF
-	TRBV19	-	TRBJ2-1	TGTGCCAGTAGTCTCTTCAGTGCTAATGAGCAGTTCTTC	CASSLFSANEQFF
TRBD1	TRBV4-1	-	TRBJ2-1	TGCGCCAGCAGCCGGACAGGGGACAATGAGCAGTTCTTC	CASSRTGDNEQFF
-	TRBV24-1	-	TRBJ2-2	TGTGCCACCAGTGATGCCCGTTGGGAGTTCACCGGGGAGCTGTTTTTT	CATSDARWEFTGELFF
-	TRBV14	-	TRBJ2-1	TGTGCCAGCAGCCACGAGATCGGGGGTGGGGATGAGCAGTTCTTC	CASSHEIGGGDEQFF
-	TRBV6-2/TRBV6-3	-	TRBJ2-3	TGTGCCAGCAGTCCATTCGGGAGTAATAGATGGCAGTATTTT	CASSPFGSNRWQYF
TRBD1	TRBV27	-	TRBJ2-3	TGTGCCAGCAGCCTAGCACAGGGGTACACAGATACGCAGTATTTT	CASSLAQGYTDTQYF
-	TRBV10-3	-	TRBJ1-1	TGTGCCATCAGTGATGAGGCGGTGAACACTGAAGCTTTCTTT	CAISDEAVNTEAFF
-	TRBV29-1	few	TRBJ1-1	TGCAGCGTTGGGGGGGACACTGAAGCTTTCTTT	CSVGGDTEAFF
TRBD1	TRBV7-9	once	TRBJ1-4	TGTGCCAGCAGCCGAACCGACAGGGGCCCCACTGAAAAACTGTTTTTT	CASSRTDRGPTEKLFF
-	TRBV7-2	-	TRBJ1-3	TGTGCCAGCAGTACCCCCGGGAACACCATATATTTT	CASSTPGNTIYF
-	TRBV2	-	TRBJ1-1	TGTGCCAGCAGGATGTTGCGGGGGGGGAACACTGAAGCTTTCTTT	CASRMLRGGNTEAFF
-	TRBV19	-	TRBJ2-3	TGTGCCAGTAGTACCTCTCAGCGGGTTAGCACAGATACGCAGTATTTT	CASSTSQRVSTDTQYF